Each of the 10 T cell receptor beta chains below was sequenced from the same sample in a study of naive and memory T cell subsets. Both TRBC1 and TRBC2 were covered by a beta constant-region primer of two equimolar oligonucleotides. The ligated cDNA underwent four PCR rounds using SP2 and nested alpha and beta constant-region primers. TCRdb reprocessed the UMI-ligation and nested PCR reads via MiXCR and lists one record per CDR3 protein. This sample has approximately 150,000 distinct CDR3 sequences, with 22% found just once. These receptors lack a known antigen. Whole-study results and caveats: A few larger clonotypes appeared in naive repertoires, especially CD8, possibly memory cells re-expressing CD45RA.

Sequencing input: naive CD4+ T cells from blood. These receptors were obtained from a human donor in good health.

This clonotype was counted between two and nine times. The chain employs TRBV28 and TRBJ2-3, with 14 nucleotides matching TRBD2. V was clipped by 2 bases and J by 11 bases; unmatched bases: 15. CDR3 size: 18 residues. CDR1 and CDR2 from the germline V gene are MDHEN and SYDVKM. Here the CDR3 reads CASSLALGTSGSQARQYF. The CDR3, as DNA: TGTGCCAGCAGTTTAGCACTCGGGACTAGCGGGAGTCAGGCGCGGCAGTATTTT.

The rearrangement uses TRBV9 and TRBJ1-1; D gene unclear. Germline CDR1 is SGDLS and CDR2 is YYNGEE. Trimming shortened V by 0 bases and J by 2 bases, and 8 bases separated the two germline ends. The CDR3 runs 14 residues. The CDR3 nucleotides are TGTGCCAGCAGCGTAGGAGGCAGAAACACTGAAGCTTTCTTT. It specifies CASSVGGRNTEAFF.

The chain has TRBV28 and TRBJ2-1, with D hard to call. The V gene lost 2 bases and the J gene lost 9 bases, with 5 bases spanning the gap. Germline assignment: CDR1 MDHEN and CDR2 SYDVKM. The CDR3 totals 11 residues. CDR3 nucleotides: TGTGCCAGCAGTTTACGGAGTGAGCAGTTCTTC. Its protein is CASSLRSEQFF.

In this sample, this clonotype turned up many times. The chain employs TRBV5-1 and TRBJ2-1; 7 positions match TRBD1. Germline assignment: CDR1 SGHRS and CDR2 YFSETQ. J was trimmed by 3 bases and V by 0 bases; bases with no gene match: 9. The CDR3 contains 17 residues. The CDR3 spells CASSLARVTGDYNEQFF. DNA of the CDR3: TGCGCCAGCAGCTTGGCTAGAGTTACAGGGGACTACAATGAGCAGTTCTTC. The full variable domain, its missing parts supplied by reference TRBV5-1 and TRBJ2-1, is KAGVTQTPRYLIKTRGQQVTLSCSPISGHRSVSWYQQTPGQGLQFLFEYFSETQRNKGNFPGRFSGRQFSNSRSEMNVSTLELGDSALYLCASSLARVTGDYNEQFFGPGTRLTVL.

The table lists this clonotype with many counts. The rearrangement uses TRBV20-1 and TRBJ2-7; D may be TRBD1 (7 bases). Trimming pared 6 bases from V and 4 bases from J, leaving 16 bases between. There are 13 residues in the CDR3. Germline V gives CDR1 DFQATT, CDR2 SNEGSKA (reference sequence). CDR3 sequence: CSAMPGGQYEQYF. The CDR3 DNA sequence: TGCAGTGCCATGCCAGGGGGGCAATACGAGCAGTACTTC.

CDR3 region: CASSSRLAGGPGELFF. The CDR3 region has the DNA TGTGCCAGCAGCTCGCGACTAGCGGGAGGGCCCGGGGAGCTGTTTTTT. J is TRBJ2-2 and V is TRBV7-2; 14 bases line up with TRBD2. J gave up 6 bases and V 4 bases, and 4 bases lay outside the gene matches. The CDR3 spans 16 residues. Germline assignment: CDR1 SGHTA and CDR2 FQGNSA.

This clonotype was detected a few times. V usage is TRBV6-5 and J usage is TRBJ2-2; unclear D gene. The ends were cut back, 2 bases at V and 8 bases at J, with 6 bases in the middle. The germline CDR1 and CDR2 sequences are MNHEY and SVGAGI. The CDR3 is made up of 12 amino acids. CDR3 coding DNA: TGTGCCAGCAGTTACGGGATTGGGGAGCTGTTTTTT. Translation: CASSYGIGELFF.

The J gene is TRBJ1-2, the V gene TRBV12-3 or TRBV12-4, with TRBD1 identical over 7 bases. This CDR3 has 16 amino acids. With V trimmed by 3 bases and J by 1 base, 8 bases remained unmatched. CDR3 in amino acids: CASSFPRDSGNYGYTF. The CDR3, as DNA: TGTGCCAGCAGTTTCCCTCGGGACAGTGGTAACTATGGCTACACCTTC.

The chain has TRBV19 and TRBJ1-2; no clear D gene. The length of the CDR3 is 14 residues. CDR1 and CDR2 from the germline V gene are LNHDA and SQIVND (reference sequence). Trimming took off 5 bases at V and 7 bases at J, with 17 bases between the two ends. The CDR3 protein is CASSDQALSRGYTF. CDR3 sequence (DNA): TGTGCCAGTAGTGACCAGGCCCTGTCGCGTGGCTACACCTTC.

This clonotype was counted ten times or more. Here the CDR3 reads CASSARQGGTDTQYF. Here the CDR3 DNA reads TGTGCCAGCAGCGCGAGACAGGGGGGCACAGATACGCAGTATTTT. This chain links TRBV9 with TRBJ2-3; 9 bases map to TRBD1. From germline, CDR1 is SGDLS and CDR2 YYNGEE. This CDR3 comprises 15 residues. V trimming: 3 bases; J trimming: 1 base; junction bases outside the gene matches: 3.